The T cell receptor (beta chain) under discussion was sequenced for a study of PD-L1 blockade in urothelial cancer. Indicated time point: pretreatment peripheral blood. The CDR3 is 14 residues long. Germline values: CDR1 MNHEY, CDR2 SVGAGI. The trim removed 4 bases at V and 8 bases at J, leaving 8 bases unmatched. TCRdb's copy holds only in-frame clones and misses some; the assay was immunoSEQ multiplex PCR. The sample consists of about 50,000 clones, 79% of them appearing once. This chain connects TRBV6-5 to TRBJ2-1, with 7 bases aligning to TRBD1. The material was PBMCs, obtained around atezolizumab (anti-PD-L1) treatment. This TCR came from a man between 65 and 85 years old with urothelial cancer. The CDR3 loop is CASSSDRTGYEQFF. The CDR3 nucleotides read TGTGCCAGCAGTTCGGACCGGACAGGTTATGAGCAGTTCTTC.